This entry lists 12 T cell receptor beta chains sequenced from one sample in a study of T cells in Graves' hyperthyroidism and ophthalmopathy. RNA transcripts were the template for amplifying TCR beta CDR3 regions. First-round RT-PCR of the TCR CDR3 relied on the HTBI primer set. TCRdb reanalysed the multiplex PCR reads using MiXCR and keeps one entry per CDR3 protein. The sample lists approximately 560,000 distinct CDR3 sequences, roughly 14% seen once, with under 8% in the top ten. The sequencing input was blood. All receptors come from a woman aged 30 to 39 with Graves' hyperthyroidism.

V gene TRBV24-1 combines with J gene TRBJ1-5; D gene unclear. Trimming stripped 8 bases from V and 2 bases from J, with 9 bases between. Per the germline V gene, CDR1 is KGHDR and CDR2 is SFDVKD. The CDR3 totals 13 residues. CDR3 DNA: TGTGCCACCAAGGGAGGTGGCAATCAGCCCCAGCATTTT. It codes for CATKGGGNQPQHF.

This chain connects TRBV6-1 to TRBJ2-2; D unresolved. Trimming removed 6 bases from V and 1 base from J, with 15 bases in between. Germline CDR1 is MNHNS and CDR2 is SASEGT. This CDR3 spans 16 amino acids. CDR3 sequence (DNA): TGTGCCAGCAGGCTTTTTAATTGGAGGAACACCGGGGAGCTGTTTTTT. Protein product: CASRLFNWRNTGELFF.

This clonotype was observed a few times. This chain connects TRBV6-5 to TRBJ2-7; 7 nucleotides match TRBD2. The CDR3 has 15 residues. The germline gives CDR1 MNHEY, CDR2 SVGAGI. J was trimmed by 2 bases and V by 2 bases; bases with no gene match: 6. The CDR3 DNA follows: TGTGCCAGCAGTTACCTGGCGGGAGTCCCCTACGAGCAGTACTTC. Residues: CASSYLAGVPYEQYF.

This clonotype was detected ten times or more. The rearrangement joins TRBV28 to TRBJ2-7; the D gene is possibly TRBD2 (6 bases). CDR3 length: 14 amino acids. Germline V CDR1 and CDR2: MDHEN, SYDVKM. V shed 5 bases and J shed 2 bases, with 13 bases lying between them. The CDR3 DNA is TGTGCCAGCAGTGCGGGGACGGAGACCTACGAGCAGTACTTC. Protein sequence: CASSAGTETYEQYF.

This clonotype was seen ten or more times. The chain carries TRBV27 and TRBJ1-4; TRBD1 agrees at 9 bases. V was pared by 5 bases and J by 10 bases, with 14 bases of the junction left unmatched. Germline V gives CDR1 MNHEY, CDR2 SMNVEV (reference sequence). This CDR3 has 16 amino acids. The CDR3, as DNA: TGTGCCAGCAGTCCTCAACCGGGACAGGGAGGGCCAAAACTGTTTTTT. This sequence encodes CASSPQPGQGGPKLFF. The variable domain in full, with the rest retrieved from reference TRBV27 and TRBJ1-4, is EAQVTQNPRYLITVTGKKLTVTCSQNMNHEYMSWYRQDPGLGLRQIYYSMNVEVTDKGDVPEGYKVSRKEKRNFPLILESPSPNQTSLYFCASSPQPGQGGPKLFFGSGTQLSVL.

The V call is TRBV27, the J call TRBJ1-1; D is possibly TRBD1 (6 bases). The CDR3 covers 16 residues. CDR1 is MNHEY and CDR2 is SMNVEV in the germline V gene (reference sequence). The V end lost 5 bases, the J end lost 2 bases, and 18 bases lay between the germline ends. In DNA form, the CDR3 reads TGTGCCAGCAGTCGCCAATCGGGACATACTAACACTGAAGCTTTCTTT. Translation: CASSRQSGHTNTEAFF.

This clonotype appeared a few times. CDR3 in DNA: TGTGCCAGCAGCCTCCTAACGGGGCTATACGAGCAGTACTTC. Translated: CASSLLTGLYEQYF. The chain has TRBV4-2 and TRBJ2-7; D is possibly TRBD1 or TRBD2 (5 bases each). Trimming removed 4 bases from V and 4 bases from J, with 14 bases in between. The CDR3 loop spans 14 amino acids. Germline V gene data show CDR1 as LGHNA and CDR2 as YNFKEQ.

This clonotype was recorded at least ten times. The gene calls are TRBV12-3 or TRBV12-4 and TRBJ2-1; D is undetermined. There are 14 residues in the CDR3. The V and J ends lost 4 bases and 4 bases respectively, with 11 bases between them. Here the CDR3 reads CASSSLVYYNEQFF. Written as DNA, the CDR3 is TGTGCCAGCAGTTCGTTGGTATATTACAATGAGCAGTTCTTC.

This clonotype was counted a few times. CDR3 nucleotide sequence: TGTGCCAGCCAGAGAGCCGGGACCACTGAAGCTTTCTTT. Translation: CASQRAGTTEAFF. The rearrangement joins TRBV6-1 to TRBJ1-1, with TRBD1 as a possible D gene (5 bases). This CDR3 has 13 residues. CDR1 and CDR2 (germline): MNHNS, SASEGT. V lost 8 bases, J lost 4 bases, and 14 bases lay in between.

This clonotype was observed a handful of times. The genes are TRBV6-1 and TRBJ1-5; maybe TRBD1 (5 bases). V was trimmed by 7 bases and J by 4 bases, leaving 17 bases between them. Germline lookup yields CDR1 MNHNS and CDR2 SASEGT. This CDR3 comprises 15 residues. The CDR3 region is CASIWGGEGNQPQHF. Here the CDR3 DNA reads TGTGCCAGCATCTGGGGGGGGGAGGGAAATCAGCCCCAGCATTTT.

This clonotype came up many times. The genes are TRBV30 and TRBJ2-7, with a weak D call TRBD2 (6 bases). Germline CDR1 and CDR2: GTSNPN and SVGIG (reference sequence). Trimming stripped 4 bases from V and 0 bases from J, with 13 bases between. The CDR3 has 14 amino acids. In DNA form, the CDR3 reads TGTGCCTGGACCTGGGCCGGGAGCTCCTACGAGCAGTACTTC. Protein product: CAWTWAGSSYEQYF.

This clonotype occurred many times. The J gene is TRBJ2-7, the V gene TRBV20-1; D is unresolved. The germline CDR1 and CDR2 sequences are DFQATT and SNEGSKA (reference sequence). With 6 bases removed from V and 0 bases from J, the gap between germline ends came to 9 bases. The CDR3 spans 12 residues. DNA of the CDR3: TGCAGTGCCCTCATCAGCTCCTACGAGCAGTACTTC. It translates to CSALISSYEQYF.